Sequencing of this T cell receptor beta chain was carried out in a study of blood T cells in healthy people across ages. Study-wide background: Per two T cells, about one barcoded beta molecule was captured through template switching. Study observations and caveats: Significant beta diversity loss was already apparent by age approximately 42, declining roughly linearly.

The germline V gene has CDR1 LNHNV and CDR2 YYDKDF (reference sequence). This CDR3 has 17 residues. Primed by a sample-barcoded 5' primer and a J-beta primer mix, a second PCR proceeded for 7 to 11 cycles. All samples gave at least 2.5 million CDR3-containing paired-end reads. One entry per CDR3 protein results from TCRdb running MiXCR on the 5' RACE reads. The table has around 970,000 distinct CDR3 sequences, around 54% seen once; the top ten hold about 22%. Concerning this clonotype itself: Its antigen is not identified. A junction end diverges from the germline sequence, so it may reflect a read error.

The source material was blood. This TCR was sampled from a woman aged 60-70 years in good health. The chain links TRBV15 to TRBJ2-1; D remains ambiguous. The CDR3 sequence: CATSRAKTTLTYNKQFF. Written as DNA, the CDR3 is TGTGCCACCAGCAGGGCAAAAACTACCCTCACCTACAATAAGCAGTTCTTC.